This entry lists 23 T cell receptor beta chains sequenced from one sample in a study. MiXCR, applied by TCRdb to the 5' RACE reads, yields one record per CDR3 protein. The sample gives about 62,000 distinct CDR3 sequences, nearly 30% of which show up once; roughly 2.5% is in the top ten. The source material was tumor-infiltrating naive CD4+ T cells sorted from the breast tumor. Described subset: naive CD4+ T cells, CD4+CD45RA+CD25-. Receptors were obtained from a female donor with breast cancer.

In regard to this clonotype: At one end, the junction sequence differs from germline, possibly due to a read error. The J gene is TRBJ2-3, the V gene TRBV7-8; D uncertain. This CDR3 spans 15 amino acids. Per germline, CDR1 SGHVS and CDR2 FQNEAQ. CDR3 nucleotides: TGTGCCAGCAGCTTAGGGGAAAGCAGCACAGATACGAAGTATTTT. Residues: CASSLGESSTDTKYF.

This clonotype was observed many times. The rearrangement joins TRBV20-1 to TRBJ2-7; the match to TRBD1 covers 7 bases. The J segment lost 2 bases and the V segment lost 5 bases, leaving 12 bases of the junction unmatched. The CDR3 runs 15 residues. Germline V gives CDR1 DFQATT, CDR2 SNEGSKA (reference sequence). This CDR3 is CSAQPAGTATYEQYF. The CDR3 DNA reads as TGCAGTGCTCAGCCTGCCGGGACAGCGACCTACGAGCAGTACTTC.

This clonotype was detected only a few times. J is TRBJ1-1 and V is TRBV5-1; D is possibly TRBD1 (5 bases). This CDR3 is built from 14 residues. Trimming pared 3 bases from V and 0 bases from J, leaving 9 bases between. From germline, CDR1 is SGHRS and CDR2 YFSETQ. The CDR3 DNA is TGCGCCAGCAGCTCAGAGACAGTGAACACTGAAGCTTTCTTT. Translated: CASSSETVNTEAFF.

This clonotype was found a few times. This chain links TRBV4-2 with TRBJ2-7; D unclear. The CDR3 contains 15 residues. Germline assignment: CDR1 LGHNA and CDR2 YNFKEQ. V was pared by 1 base and J by 5 bases, with 15 bases between. DNA for the CDR3: TGTGCCAGCAGCCAAGGACGCGGATTAGCCAACGAGCAGTACTTC. This translates into CASSQGRGLANEQYF.

The V gene is TRBV11-3, the J gene TRBJ2-2, with D hard to call. This CDR3 region has 12 residues. Between the trimmed V and J ends, which lost 2 bases and 10 bases, there was a span of 8 bases. Germline lookup yields CDR1 SGHNT and CDR2 YENEEA. CDR3 in DNA: TGTGCCAGCAGCTTATACGGCGAGGAGCTGTTTTTT. This codes for CASSLYGEELFF.

The V gene is TRBV5-1, the J gene TRBJ2-2; 7 bases match TRBD1. The germline V gene encodes CDR1 SGHRS and CDR2 YFSETQ. J gave up 5 bases and V 4 bases, and 11 bases lay outside the gene matches. CDR3 length: 16 amino acids. The CDR3 nucleotides read TGCGCCAGCAGCGCCGGGACAGCCTGGTCTACCGGGGAGCTGTTTTTT. Translated, it gives CASSAGTAWSTGELFF. Combining the CDR3 with reference TRBV5-1 and TRBJ2-2 gives the whole variable domain KAGVTQTPRYLIKTRGQQVTLSCSPISGHRSVSWYQQTPGQGLQFLFEYFSETQRNKGNFPGRFSGRQFSNSRSEMNVSTLELGDSALYLCASSAGTAWSTGELFFGEGSRLTVL.

CDR3 DNA: TGCAGTGCAAAGACAGGGGGTCGTCCGGCCAACGTCCTGACTTTC. Translating it yields CSAKTGGRPANVLTF. The chain employs TRBV20-1 and TRBJ2-6; 9 positions agree with TRBD1. J lost 6 bases, V lost 6 bases, and 9 bases had no gene match. The CDR3 covers 15 residues. Germline V gene lookup returns CDR1 DFQATT and CDR2 SNEGSKA (reference sequence).

This chain joins TRBV28 and TRBJ2-1, with D hard to call. From germline, CDR1 is MDHEN and CDR2 SYDVKM. The ends were cut back, 6 bases at V and 5 bases at J, with 5 bases in the middle. The CDR3 spans 11 residues. CDR3 loop: CASRRNNEQFF. For the CDR3, the DNA is TGTGCCAGCAGACGAAACAATGAGCAGTTCTTC.

The rearrangement uses TRBV28 and TRBJ2-7; a possible D gene is TRBD2 (7 bases). CDR1 is MDHEN and CDR2 is SYDVKM in the germline V gene. Trimming removed 5 bases at V and 0 bases at J, with 14 bases between. The CDR3 loop spans 15 amino acids. The CDR3 here is CASSLGGLSSYEQYF. The CDR3 nucleotides read TGTGCCAGCAGTCTGGGGGGGCTCAGCTCCTACGAGCAGTACTTC.

The chain combines TRBV7-9 with TRBJ1-5; possibly TRBD1 for D (6 bases). Trimming removed 2 bases from V and 5 bases from J, with 10 bases in between. CDR3 length equals 14 residues. Germline-derived CDR1 and CDR2 are SEHNR and FQNEAQ (reference sequence). CDR3 sequence: CASSLRDTYQPQHF. DNA for the CDR3: TGTGCCAGCAGCTTACGGGACACCTATCAGCCCCAGCATTTT.

CDR3 sequence reads: CASSIRLAALNEQFF. The CDR3 nucleotides are TGTGCCAGCAGCATCCGACTAGCGGCCTTGAATGAGCAGTTCTTC. The chain couples TRBV9 to TRBJ2-1, with 9 bases lining up with TRBD2. V trimming: 4 bases; J trimming: 7 bases; junction bases outside the gene matches: 9. The CDR3 runs 15 residues. Germline assignment: CDR1 SGDLS and CDR2 YYNGEE. Together with reference TRBV9 and TRBJ2-1, the CDR3 gives the full variable domain: DSGVTQTPKHLITATGQRVTLRCSPRSGDLSVYWYQQSLDQGLQFLIQYYNGEERAKGNILERFSAQQFPDLHSELNLSSLELGDSALYFCASSIRLAALNEQFFGPGTRLTVL.

The V call is TRBV7-2, the J call TRBJ2-1, with a possible D match to TRBD2 (5 bases). Deletions cut 3 bases from V and 9 bases from J, with 9 bases between. Looked up from germline, CDR1 is SGHTA and CDR2 is FQGNSA. The CDR3 is 12 residues long. CDR3 DNA sequence: TGTGCCAGCAGCTTTCTTGAGGGTGAGCAGTTCTTC. Its translation: CASSFLEGEQFF.

Concerning this clonotype: Given a much more abundant clone one base away, this may be a read error. The chain has TRBV7-2 and TRBJ1-2, with D unclear. Trimming removed 1 base from V and 6 bases from J, with 12 bases in between. The CDR3 extends over 14 amino acids. Germline CDR1 SGHTA, CDR2 FQGNSA. The CDR3 DNA follows: TGTGCCAGCAGCTTAGGTGCAGCTGGCCATGGCTACACCTTC. Encoded protein: CASSLGAAGHGYTF.

This sequence joins TRBV6-1 and TRBJ1-2, with D possibly TRBD1 on 5 matching bases. Germline CDR1 reads MNHNS; CDR2 reads SASEGT. The CDR3 length is 12 residues. V lost 3 bases and J lost 4, with 6 bases in between. The CDR3 coding sequence is TGTGCCAGCAGTGAGGGGACCTATGGCTACACCTTC. Its protein is CASSEGTYGYTF.

V usage is TRBV7-3 and J usage is TRBJ1-3, with D hard to call. Trimming took off 0 bases at V and 2 bases at J, with 8 bases between the two ends. Germline CDR1 and CDR2: SGHTA and FQGTGA. The CDR3 contains 15 residues. The CDR3 loop reads CASSLTSGAGNTIYF. In DNA, the CDR3 is TGTGCCAGCAGCTTAACGTCGGGAGCTGGAAACACCATATATTTT.

This clonotype was seen more than once but under ten times. The J gene is TRBJ2-3, the V gene TRBV7-3; 9 nucleotides line up with TRBD1. The V segment lost 5 bases and the J segment 8 bases; nucleotides outside the gene matches: 5. This CDR3 region has 13 residues. Germline V CDR1 and CDR2: SGHTA, FQGTGA. CDR3: CASSMLTGGTQYF. Here the CDR3 DNA reads TGTGCCAGCAGCATGCTGACAGGGGGTACGCAGTATTTT.

This clonotype came up a few times. V is TRBV10-3 and J is TRBJ1-2; D gene uncertain. Germline lookup yields CDR1 ENHRY and CDR2 SYGVKD. The CDR3 length is 12 residues. Trimming removed 6 bases at V and 4 bases at J, with 9 bases between. The CDR3 sequence is CAISLEGYGYTF. CDR3 DNA: TGTGCCATCAGCCTCGAGGGCTATGGCTACACCTTC.

This clonotype appeared many times. The chain uses TRBV20-1 and TRBJ2-1; D uncertain. From germline, CDR1 is DFQATT and CDR2 SNEGSKA (reference sequence). This CDR3 is 14 amino acids long. V shed 2 bases and J shed 1 base, with 9 bases lying between them. CDR3 nucleotides: TGCAGTGCTAGACAATATCGGTCCTACAATGAGCAGTTCTTC. Its protein product is CSARQYRSYNEQFF.

The chain uses TRBV6-1 and TRBJ2-7; tentatively, D is TRBD1 or TRBD2 (6 bases each). V was pared by 5 bases and J by 3 bases, with 14 bases between. This CDR3 region has 14 residues. Germline CDR1 is MNHNS and CDR2 is SASEGT. The CDR3 DNA follows: TGTGCCAGCAGTCAGGGAGGACAGCTCTACGAGCAGTACTTC. Protein: CASSQGGQLYEQYF.

The table lists this clonotype with a few counts. The genes are TRBV5-5 and TRBJ1-5; the D gene is possibly TRBD1 (6 bases). CDR1 is SGHKS and CDR2 is YYEKEE in the germline V gene (reference sequence). Trimming left V 2 bases short and J 5 bases short, with 11 bases between. CDR3 length: 14 residues. The CDR3 region is CASSLQGGYQPQHF. CDR3 bases: TGTGCCAGCAGCTTACAGGGAGGGTATCAGCCCCAGCATTTT.

The sample holds a few counts of this clonotype. V is TRBV5-1 and J is TRBJ2-7; 8 bases align to TRBD1. Germline values: CDR1 SGHRS, CDR2 YFSETQ. J was trimmed by 3 bases and V by 1 base; bases with no gene match: 3. The CDR3 is made up of 14 amino acids. The CDR3 nucleotides are TGCGCCAGCAGCTTGTTCGGACAGGGCTACGAGCAGTACTTC. Translation: CASSLFGQGYEQYF.

This chain connects TRBV5-1 to TRBJ2-3; D might be TRBD1 or TRBD2, each matching 5 bases. The V gene's germline CDR1 is SGHRS and CDR2 YFSETQ. This CDR3 contains 15 residues. V gave up 0 bases and J gave up 0 bases, with 8 bases separating them. In nucleotides, the CDR3 is TGCGCCAGCAGCTTGGAGTGGGGGAGCACAGATACGCAGTATTTT. Residues: CASSLEWGSTDTQYF.

The CDR3 DNA follows: TGTGCCAGCAGCTTAACTGTTATTGCTTCACCCCTCCACTTT. Its translation is CASSLTVIASPLHF. The rearrangement links TRBV7-2 to TRBJ1-6; D not resolved. V lost 2 bases, J lost 9 bases, and 11 bases lay in between. Germline CDR1 is SGHTA and CDR2 is FQGNSA. The CDR3 loop spans 14 amino acids.